Listed below are T cell receptor beta chains from one sample, sequenced in a study of T cell changes during pregnancy in multiple sclerosis. Data came from immunoSEQ multiplex PCR; TCRdb stores just in-frame clones and leaves some out. The sample carries around 97,000 clones, 90% recorded once. The sample was peripheral blood, taken in the second trimester of pregnancy. Every receptor here comes from a female donor in good health, enrolled as a control in a pregnancy study. The CDR3 runs from the conserved cysteine through the conserved F or W. A D gene is named only where the DNA matches it firmly. Rows give clone size only sometimes, using once, few, many, or a class for an expanded clone.

cdr3_nt cdr3_aa v_call clone_size j_call d_call
TGCGCCAGCAGCCCCCGTGGGGTCGAGGGTCAGCCCCAGCATTTT CASSPRGVEGQPQHF TRBV5-1 - TRBJ1-5 -
TGCGCCAGCACGGTTGAGGGTTACGGCACAGATACGCAGTATTTT CASTVEGYGTDTQYF TRBV5-1 once TRBJ2-3 -
TGTGCCAGTAGTACCGGACTAGCGGGGGCTCAAGAGACCCAGTACTTC CASSTGLAGAQETQYF TRBV19 - TRBJ2-5 TRBD2
TGCGCCAGCAGCCAAGATCAAAACAGGGGGCTCCCTGGAGCTTTCTTT CASSQDQNRGLPGAFF TRBV4-3 - TRBJ1-1 TRBD1
TGTGCCAGCAGTCGGGGGGCCCCCTACGAGCAGTACTTC CASSRGAPYEQYF TRBV2 - TRBJ2-7 -
TGTGCCAGCAGCCCCGACCGGGACAGATCCTACGAGCAGTACTTC CASSPDRDRSYEQYF TRBV7-2 - TRBJ2-7 TRBD1
TGTGCCAGCACCCTAAGGGGGGGGCGAGGGACCACTGAAGCTTTCTTT CASTLRGGRGTTEAFF TRBV27 many TRBJ1-1 -
TGTGCCAGCAGCTCCGGACTAGCGGCAGATACGCAGTATTTT CASSSGLAADTQYF TRBV11-3 - TRBJ2-3 TRBD2
TGTGCCAGCAGCGTAGAAGGACTAGCGGGAGTAGGGGATACGCAGTATTTT CASSVEGLAGVGDTQYF TRBV9 - TRBJ2-3 TRBD2
TGTGCCAGTAGTATCGACCCCAGGGGTCCTACCTACGAGCAGTACTTC CASSIDPRGPTYEQYF TRBV19 once TRBJ2-7 -
TGTGCCAGCAGCTTCAGCTCCTACGAGCAGTACTTC CASSFSSYEQYF TRBV7-2 once TRBJ2-7 -
TGTGCCAGTAGTATGGGGCAGCCCCAGTTCTTC CASSMGQPQFF TRBV19 once TRBJ2-1 -
TGTGCCACCGGACAGGGGCTGGACCAGCCCCAGCATTTT CATGQGLDQPQHF TRBV19 - TRBJ1-5 TRBD1
TGTGCCAGCAGCCAGAACTATGGCTACACCTTC CASSQNYGYTF TRBV7-2 - TRBJ1-2 -
TGTGCCAGCAGCTTCCCACAGGGGTTAACCTACGAGCAGTACTTC CASSFPQGLTYEQYF TRBV28 - TRBJ2-7 TRBD1
TGCGCCAGCAGGATAGGACAGAACTACAATGAGCAGTTCTTC CASRIGQNYNEQFF TRBV5-1 - TRBJ2-1 -
TGTGCCAGCAGACCAATCACAATGAACACTGAAGCTTTCTTT CASRPITMNTEAFF TRBV27 - TRBJ1-1 -
TGCAGCGTCGCGACCCCCGGCGGTTCAGGAAACACCATATATTTT CSVATPGGSGNTIYF TRBV29-1 - TRBJ1-3 -
TGTGCCAGTAGATCAGGGGGCTCCTACGAGCAGTACTTC CASRSGGSYEQYF TRBV19 - TRBJ2-7 TRBD1